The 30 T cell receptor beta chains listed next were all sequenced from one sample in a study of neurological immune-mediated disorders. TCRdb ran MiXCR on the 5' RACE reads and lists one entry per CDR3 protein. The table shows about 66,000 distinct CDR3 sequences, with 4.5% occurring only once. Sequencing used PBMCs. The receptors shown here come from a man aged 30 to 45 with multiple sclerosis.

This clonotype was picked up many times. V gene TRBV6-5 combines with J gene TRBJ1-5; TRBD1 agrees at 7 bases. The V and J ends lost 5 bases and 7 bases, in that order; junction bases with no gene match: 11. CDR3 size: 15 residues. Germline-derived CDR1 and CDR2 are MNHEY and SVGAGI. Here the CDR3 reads CASSAKGRGRQPQHF. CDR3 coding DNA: TGTGCCAGCAGTGCAAAAGGGAGGGGGCGACAGCCCCAGCATTTT.

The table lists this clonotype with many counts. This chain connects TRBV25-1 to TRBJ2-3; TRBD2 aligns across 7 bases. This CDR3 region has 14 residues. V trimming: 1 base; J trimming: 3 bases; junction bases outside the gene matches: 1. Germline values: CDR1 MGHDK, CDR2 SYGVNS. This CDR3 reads CASSESGGTDTQYF. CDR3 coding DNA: TGTGCCAGCAGTGAATCGGGGGGAACAGATACGCAGTATTTT.

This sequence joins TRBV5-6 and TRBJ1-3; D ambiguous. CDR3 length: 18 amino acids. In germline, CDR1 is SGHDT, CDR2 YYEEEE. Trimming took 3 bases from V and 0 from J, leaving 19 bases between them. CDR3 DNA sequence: TGTGCCAGCAGCTGGTACCGGGGAGCCGGAAGCTCTGGAAACACCATATATTTT. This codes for CASSWYRGAGSSGNTIYF.

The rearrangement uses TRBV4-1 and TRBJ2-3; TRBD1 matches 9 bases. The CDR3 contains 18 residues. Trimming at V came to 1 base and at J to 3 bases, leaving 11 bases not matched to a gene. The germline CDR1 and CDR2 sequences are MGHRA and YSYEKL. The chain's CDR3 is CASSQAPGQGKFTDTQYF. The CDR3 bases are TGCGCCAGCAGCCAAGCGCCGGGACAGGGAAAATTTACAGATACGCAGTATTTT.

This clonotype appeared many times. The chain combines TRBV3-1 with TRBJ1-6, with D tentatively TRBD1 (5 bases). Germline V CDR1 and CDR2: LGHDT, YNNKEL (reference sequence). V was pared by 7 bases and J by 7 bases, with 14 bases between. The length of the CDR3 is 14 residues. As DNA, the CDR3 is TGTGCCAGCACCCTAGGGACGAAGAATTCACCCCTCCACTTT. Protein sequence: CASTLGTKNSPLHF. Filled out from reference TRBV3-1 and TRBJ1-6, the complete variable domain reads DTAVSQTPKYLVTQMGNDKSIKCEQNLGHDTMYWYKQDSKKFLKIMFSYNNKELIINETVPNRFSPKSPDKAHLNLHINSLELGDSAVYFCASTLGTKNSPLHFGNGTRLTVT.

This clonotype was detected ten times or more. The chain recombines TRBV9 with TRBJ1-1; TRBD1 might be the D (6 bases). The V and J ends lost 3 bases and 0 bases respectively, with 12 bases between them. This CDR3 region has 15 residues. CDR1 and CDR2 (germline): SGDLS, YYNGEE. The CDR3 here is CASSARGGMNTEAFF. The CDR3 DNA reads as TGTGCCAGCAGCGCTCGGGGGGGCATGAACACTGAAGCTTTCTTT.

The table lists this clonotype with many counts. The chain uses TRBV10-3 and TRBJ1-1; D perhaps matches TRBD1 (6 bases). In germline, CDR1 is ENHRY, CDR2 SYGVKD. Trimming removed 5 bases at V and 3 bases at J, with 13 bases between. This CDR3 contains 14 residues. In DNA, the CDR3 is TGTGCCATCAGTACAGGGAAGGGCGACACTGAAGCTTTCTTT. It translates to CAISTGKGDTEAFF.

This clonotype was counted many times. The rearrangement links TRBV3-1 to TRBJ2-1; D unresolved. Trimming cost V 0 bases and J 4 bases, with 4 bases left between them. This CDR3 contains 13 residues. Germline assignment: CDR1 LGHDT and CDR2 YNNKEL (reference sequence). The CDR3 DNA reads TGTGCCAGCAGCCAAGATCTGTACAATGAGCAGTTCTTC. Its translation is CASSQDLYNEQFF.

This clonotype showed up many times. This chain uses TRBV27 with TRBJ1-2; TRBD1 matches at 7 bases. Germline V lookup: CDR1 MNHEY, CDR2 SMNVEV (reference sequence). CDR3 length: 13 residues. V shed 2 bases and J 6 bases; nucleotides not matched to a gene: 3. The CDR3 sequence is CASSLGRGDGYTF. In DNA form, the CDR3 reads TGTGCCAGCAGTTTAGGCAGGGGGGATGGCTACACCTTC.

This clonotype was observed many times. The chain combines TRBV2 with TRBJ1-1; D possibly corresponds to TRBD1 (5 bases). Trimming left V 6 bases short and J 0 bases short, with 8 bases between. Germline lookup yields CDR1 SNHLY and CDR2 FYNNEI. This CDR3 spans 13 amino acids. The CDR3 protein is CASSGGVNTEAFF. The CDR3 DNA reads TGTGCCAGCAGCGGAGGGGTGAACACTGAAGCTTTCTTT.

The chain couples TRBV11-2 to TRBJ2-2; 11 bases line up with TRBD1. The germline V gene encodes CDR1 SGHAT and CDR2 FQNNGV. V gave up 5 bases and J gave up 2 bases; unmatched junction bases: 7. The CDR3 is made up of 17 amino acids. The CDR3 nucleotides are TGTGCCAGCAGCACACGGACAGGGGGCGCAAACACCGGGGAGCTGTTTTTT. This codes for CASSTRTGGANTGELFF.

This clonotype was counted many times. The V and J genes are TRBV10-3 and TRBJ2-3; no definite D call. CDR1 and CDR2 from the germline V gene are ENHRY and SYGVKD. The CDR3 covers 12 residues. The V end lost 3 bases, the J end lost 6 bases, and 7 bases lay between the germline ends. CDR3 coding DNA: TGTGCCATCAGTGATACCCACGATACGCAGTATTTT. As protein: CAISDTHDTQYF.

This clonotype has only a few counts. The CDR3 DNA reads as TGTGCCAGCTCACCACCCGTCGGGGGGCTCACTGAAGCTTTCTTT. Protein: CASSPPVGGLTEAFF. The rearrangement uses TRBV18 and TRBJ1-1, with D maybe TRBD1 (6 bases). Germline V gene sequence: CDR1 KGHSH, CDR2 LQKENI. The germline V and J ends were trimmed by 0 bases and 4 bases, with 12 bases remaining between them. The CDR3 consists of 15 residues.

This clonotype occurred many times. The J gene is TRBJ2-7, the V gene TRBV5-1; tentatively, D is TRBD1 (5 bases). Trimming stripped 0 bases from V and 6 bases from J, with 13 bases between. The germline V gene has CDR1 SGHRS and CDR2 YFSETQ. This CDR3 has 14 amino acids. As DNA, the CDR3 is TGCGCCAGCAGCTTGGGGGCAGGGTCTTTCGAGCAGTACGTC. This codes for CASSLGAGSFEQYV.

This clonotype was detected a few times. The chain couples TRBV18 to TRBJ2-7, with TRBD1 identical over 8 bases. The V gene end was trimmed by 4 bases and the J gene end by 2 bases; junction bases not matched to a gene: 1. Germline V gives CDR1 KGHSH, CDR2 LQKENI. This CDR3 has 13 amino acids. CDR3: CASSQGQAYEQYF. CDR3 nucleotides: TGTGCCAGCTCACAGGGACAGGCCTACGAGCAGTACTTC.

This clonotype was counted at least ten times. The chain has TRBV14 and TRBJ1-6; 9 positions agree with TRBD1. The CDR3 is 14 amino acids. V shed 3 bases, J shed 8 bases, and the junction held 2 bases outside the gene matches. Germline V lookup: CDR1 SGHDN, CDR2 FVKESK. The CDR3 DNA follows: TGTGCCAGCAGCCATCGACAGGGGGATTCACCCCTCCACTTT. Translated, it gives CASSHRQGDSPLHF. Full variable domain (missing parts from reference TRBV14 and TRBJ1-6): EAGVTQFPSHSVIEKGQTVTLRCDPISGHDNLYWYRRVMGKEIKFLLHFVKESKQDESGMPNNRFLAERTGGTYSTLKVQPAELEDSGVYFCASSHRQGDSPLHFGNGTRLTVT.

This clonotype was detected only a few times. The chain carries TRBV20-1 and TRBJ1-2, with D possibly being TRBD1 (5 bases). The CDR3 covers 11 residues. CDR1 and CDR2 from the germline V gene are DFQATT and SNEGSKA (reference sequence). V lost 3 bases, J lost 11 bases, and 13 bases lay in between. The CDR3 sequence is CSASSPGRYTF. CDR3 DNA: TGCAGTGCTAGCTCCCCAGGGAGATACACCTTC.

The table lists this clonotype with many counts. Here the CDR3 reads CASSDRASSGANVLTF. The CDR3, as DNA: TGCGCCAGCAGCGACAGGGCGAGCTCTGGGGCCAACGTCCTGACTTTC. The chain couples TRBV5-1 to TRBJ2-6; 7 nucleotides agree with TRBD1. Germline V gene sequence: CDR1 SGHRS, CDR2 YFSETQ. The CDR3 length is 16 residues. V was clipped by 4 bases and J by 0 bases; unmatched bases: 4. The full variable domain, in which reference TRBV5-1 and TRBJ2-6 provide the parts outside the CDR3, is KAGVTQTPRYLIKTRGQQVTLSCSPISGHRSVSWYQQTPGQGLQFLFEYFSETQRNKGNFPGRFSGRQFSNSRSEMNVSTLELGDSALYLCASSDRASSGANVLTFGAGSRLTVL.

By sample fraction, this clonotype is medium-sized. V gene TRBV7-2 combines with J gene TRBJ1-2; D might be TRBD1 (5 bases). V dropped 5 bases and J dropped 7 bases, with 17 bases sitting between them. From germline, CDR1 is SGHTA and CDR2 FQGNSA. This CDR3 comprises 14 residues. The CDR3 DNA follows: TGTGCCAGCAGCCAAACGCCGCATGGGGGTGGCTACACCTTC. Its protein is CASSQTPHGGGYTF.

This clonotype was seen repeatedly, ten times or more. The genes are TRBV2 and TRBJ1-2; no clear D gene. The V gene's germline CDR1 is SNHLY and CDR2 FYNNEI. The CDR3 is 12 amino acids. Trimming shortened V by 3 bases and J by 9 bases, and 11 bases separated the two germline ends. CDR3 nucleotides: TGTGCCAGCAGTGAGGACCTTAGCCGCTACACCTTC. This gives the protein CASSEDLSRYTF.

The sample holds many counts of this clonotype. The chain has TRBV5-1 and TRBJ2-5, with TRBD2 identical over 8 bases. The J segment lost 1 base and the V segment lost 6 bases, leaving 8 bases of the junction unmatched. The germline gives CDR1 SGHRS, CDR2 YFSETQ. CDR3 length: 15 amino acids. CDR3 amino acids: CASKEAGGFQETQYF. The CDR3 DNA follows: TGCGCCAGCAAGGAGGCGGGGGGCTTCCAAGAGACCCAGTACTTC.

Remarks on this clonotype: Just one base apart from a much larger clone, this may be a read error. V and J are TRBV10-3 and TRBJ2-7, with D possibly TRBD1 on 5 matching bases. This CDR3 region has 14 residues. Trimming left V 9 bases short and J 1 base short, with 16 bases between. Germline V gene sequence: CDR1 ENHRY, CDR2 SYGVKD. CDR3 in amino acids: CAIEMGPTSYEQYF. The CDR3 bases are TGTGCCATTGAGATGGGGCCAACGTCCTACGAGCAGTACTTC.

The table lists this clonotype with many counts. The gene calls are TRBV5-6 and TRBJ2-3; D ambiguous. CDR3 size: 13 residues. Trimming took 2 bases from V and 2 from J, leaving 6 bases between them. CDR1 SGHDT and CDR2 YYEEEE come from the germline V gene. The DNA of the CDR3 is TGTGCCAGCAGCTTCCTCGTCACAGATACGCAGTATTTT. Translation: CASSFLVTDTQYF.

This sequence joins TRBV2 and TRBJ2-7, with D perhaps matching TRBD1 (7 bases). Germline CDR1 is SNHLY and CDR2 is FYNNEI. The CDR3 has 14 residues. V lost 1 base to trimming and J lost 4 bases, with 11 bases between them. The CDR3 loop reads CASSEGRGTYEQYV. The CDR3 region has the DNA TGTGCCAGCAGTGAAGGCAGGGGGACTTACGAGCAGTACGTC.

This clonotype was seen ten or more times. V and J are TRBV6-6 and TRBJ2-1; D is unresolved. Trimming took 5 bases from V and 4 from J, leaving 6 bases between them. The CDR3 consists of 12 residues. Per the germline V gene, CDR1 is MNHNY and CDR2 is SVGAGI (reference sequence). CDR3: CASSRSYNEQFF. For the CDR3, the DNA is TGTGCCAGCAGTCGAAGTTACAATGAGCAGTTCTTC.

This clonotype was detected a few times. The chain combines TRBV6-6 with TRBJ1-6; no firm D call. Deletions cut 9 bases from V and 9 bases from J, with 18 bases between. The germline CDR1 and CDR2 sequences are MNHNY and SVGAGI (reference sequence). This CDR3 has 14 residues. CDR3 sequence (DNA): TGTGCCAGTTTACCGAGTGGCCTATTTTCACCCCTCCACTTT. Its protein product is CASLPSGLFSPLHF.

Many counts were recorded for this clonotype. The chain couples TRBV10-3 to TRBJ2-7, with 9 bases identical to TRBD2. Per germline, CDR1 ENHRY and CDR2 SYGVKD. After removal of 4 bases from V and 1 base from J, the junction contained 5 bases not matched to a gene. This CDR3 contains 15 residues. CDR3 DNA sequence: TGTGCCATCAGTGCCGAGACTAGCGGTTCCTACGAGCAGTACTTC. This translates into CAISAETSGSYEQYF.

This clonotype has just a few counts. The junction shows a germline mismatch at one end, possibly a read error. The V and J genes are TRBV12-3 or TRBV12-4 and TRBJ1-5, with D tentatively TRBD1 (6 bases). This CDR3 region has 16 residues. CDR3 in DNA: TGTGCCAGCAGTTTAAGGGCAGGGGCTATCAATCAGCCCCAGAATTTT. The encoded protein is CASSLRAGAINQPQNF.

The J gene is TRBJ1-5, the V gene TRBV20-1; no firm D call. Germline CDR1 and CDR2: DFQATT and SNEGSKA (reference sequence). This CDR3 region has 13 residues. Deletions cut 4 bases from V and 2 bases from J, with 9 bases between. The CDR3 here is CSATLGGNQPQHF. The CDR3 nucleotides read TGCAGTGCTACTCTCGGGGGCAATCAGCCCCAGCATTTT.

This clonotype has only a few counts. CDR3 sequence (DNA): TGTGCCATCAGCGACAGGGGCAGTTACTACACCTTC. It yields the protein CAISDRGSYYTF. J is TRBJ1-2 and V is TRBV10-3, with 8 bases matching TRBD1. Germline values: CDR1 ENHRY, CDR2 SYGVKD. Trimming at V came to 6 bases and at J to 10 bases, leaving 7 bases not matched to a gene. This CDR3 has 12 amino acids.